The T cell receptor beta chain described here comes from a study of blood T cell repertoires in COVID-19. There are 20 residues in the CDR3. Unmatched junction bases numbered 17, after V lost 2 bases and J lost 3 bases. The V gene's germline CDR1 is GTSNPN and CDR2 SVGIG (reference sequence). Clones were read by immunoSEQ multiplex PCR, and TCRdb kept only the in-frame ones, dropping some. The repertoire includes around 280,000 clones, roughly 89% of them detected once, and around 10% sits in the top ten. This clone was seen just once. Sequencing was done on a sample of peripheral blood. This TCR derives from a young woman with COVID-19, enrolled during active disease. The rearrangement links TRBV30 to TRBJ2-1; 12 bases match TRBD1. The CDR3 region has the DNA TGTGCCTGGAGTACCGGGACAGGGGGCGGGTTAGCGGTATACTACAATGAGCAGTTCTTC. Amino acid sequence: CAWSTGTGGGLAVYYNEQFF.